This record concerns one T cell receptor (beta chain) sequence. Its target is not known. This sample was taken from a study of CD8 T cells in ankylosing spondylitis. Regarding the study as a whole: Disease-associated clones were reportedly significantly overrepresented in matched ankylosing spondylitis synovial fluid.

For TCR beta, libraries came from quantitative 5'-RACE with molecular barcodes. TCRdb re-derived calls from the 5' RACE reads in MiXCR, one entry per CDR3 protein. Of approximately 140,000 distinct CDR3 sequences detected, under 55% appear once; the ten largest clones hold over 12%. Trimming cost V 5 bases and J 0 bases; bases outside gene matches: 5. Germline V gene data show CDR1 as MNHEY and CDR2 as SMNVEV (reference sequence). This CDR3 comprises 15 residues. This sequence originates from a male donor with ankylosing spondylitis. The sample taken for sequencing was synovial fluid, either unsorted or a sorted T cell fraction (not recorded which). The chain employs TRBV27 and TRBJ2-3; 7 bases match TRBD2. This chain's CDR3 is CASSPQRGSTDTQYF. CDR3 DNA: TGTGCCAGCAGTCCCCAGCGGGGAAGCACAGATACGCAGTATTTT.